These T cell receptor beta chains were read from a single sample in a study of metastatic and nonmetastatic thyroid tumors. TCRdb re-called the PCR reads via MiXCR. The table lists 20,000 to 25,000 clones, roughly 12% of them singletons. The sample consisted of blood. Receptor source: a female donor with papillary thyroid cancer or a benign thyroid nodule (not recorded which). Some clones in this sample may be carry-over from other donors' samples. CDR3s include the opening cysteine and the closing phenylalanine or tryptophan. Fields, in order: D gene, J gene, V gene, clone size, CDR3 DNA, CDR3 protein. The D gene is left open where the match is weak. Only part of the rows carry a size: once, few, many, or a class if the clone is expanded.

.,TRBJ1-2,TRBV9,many,TGTGCCAGCAGCGTAGGCACGTCAGCTAACTATGGCTACACCTTC,CASSVGTSANYGYTF
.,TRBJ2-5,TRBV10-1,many,TGCGCCAGCAGGGGGGAATATCTGGACAGATCCGAGACCCAGTACTTC,CASRGEYLDRSETQYF
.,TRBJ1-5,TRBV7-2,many,TGTGCCAGCAGCACTCATTCTTCTAGCAATCAGCCCCAGCATTTT,CASSTHSSSNQPQHF
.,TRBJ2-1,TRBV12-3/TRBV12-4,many,TGTGCCAGCAGTTTGGGCAGCCACAATGAGCAGTTCTTC,CASSLGSHNEQFF
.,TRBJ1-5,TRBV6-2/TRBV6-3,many,TGTGCCTCCGGGACGGTATATAGCAATCAGCCCCAGCATTTT,CASGTVYSNQPQHF
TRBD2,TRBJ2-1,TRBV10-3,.,TGTGCCATCAGTGGGTCTAGCGGGAGAGGCTACAATGAGCAGTTCTTC,CAISGSSGRGYNEQFF
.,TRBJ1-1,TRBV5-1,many,TGCGCCAGCAGCTCGGGGCCCCTTGCGGCGGGGAACACTGAAGCTTTCTTT,CASSSGPLAAGNTEAFF
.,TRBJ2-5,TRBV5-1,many,TGCGCCAGCAGCTTGGATCCAGAAGAGACCCAGTACTTC,CASSLDPEETQYF
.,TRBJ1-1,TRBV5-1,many,TGCGCCAGTAAAGAGGACGGGAACACTGAAGCTTTCTTT,CASKEDGNTEAFF
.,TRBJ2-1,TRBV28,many,TGTGCCAGCAGGTCAGCTAGCTCCTACAATGAGCAGTTCTTC,CASRSASSYNEQFF
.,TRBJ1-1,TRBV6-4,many,TGTGCCAGCAGTGGCACACCTGAAAGCACTGAAGCTTTCTTT,CASSGTPESTEAFF
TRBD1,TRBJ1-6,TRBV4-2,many,TGTGCCAGCAGCCACGAGGGGGCCAGCGCACCCCTCCACTTT,CASSHEGASAPLHF
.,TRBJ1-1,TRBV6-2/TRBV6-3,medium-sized,TGTGCCAGCATGGGACATCAGAACACTGAAGCTTTCTTT,CASMGHQNTEAFF
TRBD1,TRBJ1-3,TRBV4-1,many,TGCGCCAGCAGCCAAACCGAGGGGACAGGGGCTGGAAACACCATATATTTT,CASSQTEGTGAGNTIYF
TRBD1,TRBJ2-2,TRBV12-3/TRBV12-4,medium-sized,TGTGCCAGCATTCTCGACAGGGCCGGGGAGCTGTTTTTT,CASILDRAGELFF
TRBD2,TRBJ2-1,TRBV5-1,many,TGCGCCAGCAGCTTGGCCCTAGCGGGGGAATCCTACAATGAGCAGTTCTTC,CASSLALAGESYNEQFF
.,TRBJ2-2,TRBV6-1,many,TGTGCCAGTACGTGGAATGGACCCGAGACCGGGGAGCTGTTTTTT,CASTWNGPETGELFF
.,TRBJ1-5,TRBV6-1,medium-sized,TGTGCCAGCAGCCAGGGACTTCAGCCCCAGCATTTT,CASSQGLQPQHF
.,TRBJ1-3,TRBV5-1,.,TGCGCCAGCAGCTTGCAGCCAGCTGTAAACACCATATATTTT,CASSLQPAVNTIYF
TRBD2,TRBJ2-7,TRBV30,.,TGTGCCTGGAACCTAGCGGGGTTACTTTCCTACGAGCAGTACTTC,CAWNLAGLLSYEQYF
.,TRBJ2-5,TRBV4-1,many,TGCGCCAGCAGCCAGGCCGGGCTAGGTTTGCAAGAGACCCAGTACTTC,CASSQAGLGLQETQYF
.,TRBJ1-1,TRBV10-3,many,TGTGCCATCAGGGGCGAAATCGGCACTGAAGCTTTCTTT,CAIRGEIGTEAFF
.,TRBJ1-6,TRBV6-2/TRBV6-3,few,TGTGCCAGCAGCATCCGGGGCAACTATAATTCACCCCTCCACTTT,CASSIRGNYNSPLHF
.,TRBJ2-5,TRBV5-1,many,TGCGCCAGCAGCTTGGGTCTAGCGTACCAAGAGACCCAGTACTTC,CASSLGLAYQETQYF
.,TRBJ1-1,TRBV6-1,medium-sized,TGTGCCAGCTCGACAGGCGCTGAAGCTTTCTTT,CASSTGAEAFF
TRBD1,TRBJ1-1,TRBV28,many,TGTGCCAGTCCTCCCACAGGGGGCGGCACTGAAGCTTTCTTT,CASPPTGGGTEAFF
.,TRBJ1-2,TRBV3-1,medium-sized,TGTGCCAGCAGCCAAGGACAGGTTCAGGGGGGCTACACCTTC,CASSQGQVQGGYTF
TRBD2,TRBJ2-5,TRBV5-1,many,TGCGCCAGCAGCGCCGGGACTAGCGTACAAGAGACCCAGTACTTC,CASSAGTSVQETQYF
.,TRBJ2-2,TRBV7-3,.,TGTGCCAGCGGCTACACCTCCGGGGGCTTAGGCGGGGAGCTGTTTTTT,CASGYTSGGLGGELFF
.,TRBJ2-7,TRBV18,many,TGTGCCAGCTCACCAGGACCAAACGGAATCTCCTACGAGCAGTACTTC,CASSPGPNGISYEQYF
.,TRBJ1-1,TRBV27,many,TGTGCCAGCAGTTTGGGAAACGGGGGGTACACTGAAGCTTTCTTT,CASSLGNGGYTEAFF
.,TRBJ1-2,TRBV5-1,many,TGCGCCAGCAGCTTGGGTCCGAGATCAGGCTATGGCTACACCTTC,CASSLGPRSGYGYTF
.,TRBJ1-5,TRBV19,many,TGTGCCAGTAGGTCCAGTCGGGATCAGCCCCAGCATTTT,CASRSSRDQPQHF
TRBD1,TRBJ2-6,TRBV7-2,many,TGTGCCAGCAGCCCTAGGGGGACAGGCCTCTCTGGGGCCAACGTCCTGACTTTC,CASSPRGTGLSGANVLTF
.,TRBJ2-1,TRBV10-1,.,TGCGCCAGCAGTGACGACGGTAGGTCCTACAATGAGCAGTCCTTC,CASSDDGRSYNEQSF